A selection of T cell receptor beta chains follows, all from one sample in a study of control samples from healthy donors and cancer patients. The repertoire was sequenced with immunoSEQ multiplex PCR; TCRdb's copy has only in-frame clones and lacks some. The table has about 98,000 clones, around three quarters seen once. Source material: blood. These receptors were taken from a woman aged 30 to 39 in good health. The CDR3 runs from the conserved cysteine through the conserved F or W.

V gene | CDR3 protein
TRBV5-4 | CASLLWGSNYGYTF
TRBV27 | CATGGSTDTQYF
TRBV19 | CASSKEINYGYTF
TRBV28 | CASNRGYGYTF
TRBV12-3/TRBV12-4 | CASSFGGTRDQYF
TRBV5-6 | CASSLVGGLTEAFF
TRBV10-3 | CAAQEGGAGNSPLHF
TRBV6-5 | CASSSTSDTQYF
TRBV5-1 | CASSLADSEKLFF
TRBV18 | CASSPAPISGNTIYF
TRBV2 | CASSTSGFYGYTF
TRBV5-4 | CASSKGDWDSPLHF
TRBV3-1/TRBV3-2 | CASSQVAANYGYTF
TRBV18 | CASSPRRGDSPLHF
TRBV4-3 | CASSQGRYRGQETQYF
TRBV5-8 | CASSSTGQGGREQYF
TRBV30 | CAWSEDRHYGYTF
TRBV7-8 | CASSLRPQETQYF
TRBV12-5 | CASGLYLAGTNEQFF
TRBV7-8 | CASSRDRGDEQYF
TRBV9 | CASASGGAWNEQFF
TRBV27 | CASPHRTVRYNEQFF
TRBV27 | CASSPFGNQETQYF
TRBV6-6 | CASSTSGNTIYF
TRBV15 | CATSRGSETQYF
TRBV6-6 | CASSQGFGNEQFF
TRBV9 | CASSVRPPSGHNEQFF
TRBV9 | CASSVDTGELTEAFF
TRBV7-9 | CASSIQSSYNSPLHF
TRBV7-2 | CASSQRAGRNTIYF
TRBV3-1/TRBV3-2 | CASSHRRGQGNYGYTF
TRBV19 | CASAGTSGGAGADTQYF
TRBV7-7 | CASSLMANGETQYF
TRBV6-2/TRBV6-3 | CASSYSRLNYEQYF
TRBV5-1 | CASSSGPNEKLFF
TRBV12-5 | CASGLALEGYGYTF
TRBV5-6 | CASRLLRGRDGYTF
TRBV29-1 | CSVGQGAEGYTF
TRBV5-1 | CASSLAVLAETYEQYF
TRBV7-2 | CASSRSGLVRYEQYF
TRBV21-1 | CASSNGAHEKLFF
TRBV21-1 | CASETNEKLFF
TRBV9 | CASSVNFNAGNEQFF
TRBV30 | CAWSTGTGKTQYF
TRBV10-3 | CAISESFPDRRFF
TRBV19 | CASSIDPGQINTGELFF
TRBV30 | CAWSVARGSSPLHF
TRBV6-4 | CASSAGAGETQYF
TRBV10-3 | CAIRDPSSANTGELFF
TRBV11-2 | CASSLVAGLSYEQYF
TRBV9 | CASSAGVGTEAFF
TRBV6-1 | CASSERTGGYGYTF
TRBV4-2 | CASSQGGTGNKETQYF
TRBV6-5 | CASRFRDRSTEAFF
TRBV4-1 | CASSQDPRVGGASYNEQFF